A selection of T cell receptor beta chains follows, all from one sample in a study of a mutant IDH1 vaccine in newly diagnosed glioma. These receptors have no known antigen. TCRdb's table, derived via immunoSEQ multiplex PCR, lists solely in-frame clones and lacks some. Altogether roughly 120,000 clones are present, over 75% being singletons, with the ten largest covering about 5.5%. Here the sequenced sample was PBMCs, taken from a glioma patient whose treatment included an IDH1 peptide vaccine. All receptors derive from a man aged 35 to 55 with glioma. Both conserved end residues are part of each CDR3. The D gene is left open where the match is weak. Only some rows state a clone size, as once, few, many or a class for expanded clones.

j_call clone_size d_call v_call cdr3_nt cdr3_aa
TRBJ1-1 few NA TRBV7-8 TGTGCCAGCAGCTTCGCCGGGACATCGAACACTGAAGCTTTCTTT CASSFAGTSNTEAFF
TRBJ2-5 once NA TRBV5-1 TGCGCCAGCAGCACAGAGCGGATTCAAGAGACCCAGTACTTC CASSTERIQETQYF
TRBJ2-7 once NA TRBV6-5 TGTGCCAGCAGTTACCAGGACAGTCCTAGCTACGAGCAGTACTTC CASSYQDSPSYEQYF
TRBJ2-1 NA NA TRBV7-9 TGTGCCAGCAGCTCCCGAGGGTCTTTTGAGTACAATGAGCAGTTCTTC CASSSRGSFEYNEQFF
TRBJ1-4 few NA TRBV5-5 TGTGCCAGCAGCCAAGAGGCGGTAACAGGGAGGAAAGAAAAACTGTTTTTT CASSQEAVTGRKEKLFF
TRBJ1-5 NA TRBD1 TRBV5-5 TGTGCCAGCAGCCCAGGACAGGGTGGGGGCAATCAGCCCCAGCATTTT CASSPGQGGGNQPQHF
TRBJ1-5 NA NA TRBV30 TGTGCCTGGAGTGTTCACCGACAATCTCAGCCCCAGCATTTT CAWSVHRQSQPQHF
TRBJ1-1 NA TRBD1 TRBV6-5 TGTGCCAGCAGTTACTCAAGGACAGGTATTGACACTGAAGCTTTCTTT CASSYSRTGIDTEAFF
TRBJ1-2 few TRBD1 TRBV10-3 TGTGCCATCAGTGACAGGGGGCAGGGCTACACCTTC CAISDRGQGYTF
TRBJ1-2 NA NA TRBV6-5 TGTGCCAGCAGTTACGCAGGGGACTATGGCTACACCTTC CASSYAGDYGYTF
TRBJ1-2 NA NA TRBV19 TGTGCCAGTAGTCCTGACACATATGGCTACACCTTC CASSPDTYGYTF
TRBJ1-2 NA NA TRBV2 TGTGCCAGCAGTGACAGGATCTATGGCTACACCTTC CASSDRIYGYTF
TRBJ2-1 NA NA TRBV7-9 TGTGCCAGCAGCTCGCGAGACTGGAGCTCCTACAATGAGCAGTTCTTC CASSSRDWSSYNEQFF
TRBJ2-1 NA NA TRBV5-4 TGTGCCAGCAGCGAAATCTACAATGAGCAGTTCTTC CASSEIYNEQFF
TRBJ2-2 NA NA TRBV19 TGTGCCAGTATGGTTTCAGAGAACACCGGGGAGCTGTTTTTT CASMVSENTGELFF
TRBJ1-2 NA NA TRBV18 TGTGCCAGCTCTAGCGGGTTCCGAGGTAATGGCTACACCTTC CASSSGFRGNGYTF
TRBJ2-3 few NA TRBV7-2 TGTGCCAGCAGCCCCCCTAGGGCTGGCACAGATACGCAGTATTTT CASSPPRAGTDTQYF
TRBJ2-7 NA TRBD1 TRBV7-8 TGTGCCAGCAGCTTAGACGTCACAGGGGGCCACGAGCAGTACTTC CASSLDVTGGHEQYF
TRBJ2-3 NA TRBD2 TRBV4-3 TGCGCCAGCAGCCAAGGACTAGCGGGGGGGCCCCGTAGCACAGATACGCAGTATTTT CASSQGLAGGPRSTDTQYF
TRBJ2-7 NA NA TRBV15 TGTGCCACCAGCAGGGGACGGGCAGGGTTGTATGTCGAGCAGTACTTC CATSRGRAGLYVEQYF
TRBJ1-5 NA NA TRBV27 TGTGCCAGCAGTTTTGTAGGGGCCAATCAGCCCCAGCATTTT CASSFVGANQPQHF
TRBJ1-4 NA NA TRBV5-1 TGCGCCAGCAGCTTTAAACAGGGCCCTAATGAAAAACTGTTTTTT CASSFKQGPNEKLFF
TRBJ2-3 NA NA TRBV7-9 TGTGCCAGCAGCTTAGCCAACCTGGCGCCCGGGGAGACAGATACGCAGTATTTT CASSLANLAPGETDTQYF
TRBJ2-7 once TRBD1 TRBV9 TGTGCCAGCAGCGTAGGGACAGGATCAAGCTCCTACGAGCAGTACTTC CASSVGTGSSSYEQYF
TRBJ1-6 NA NA TRBV7-8 TGTGCCAGCAGACCTACAGGAATCGCGAGCCCCCTCCACTTT CASRPTGIASPLHF
TRBJ2-1 few NA TRBV7-3 TGTGCCAGCAGCGACGCTGGGGTCTCCTACAATGAGCAGTTCTTC CASSDAGVSYNEQFF
TRBJ2-3 NA TRBD2 TRBV10-3 TGTGCCCATCGGGGGGGTAGTACAGATACGCAGTATTTT CAHRGGSTDTQYF
TRBJ2-3 NA TRBD2 TRBV5-5 TGTGCCAGCAGCACTAGCGGACCCCCAGATACGCAGTATTTT CASSTSGPPDTQYF
TRBJ2-5 NA TRBD2 TRBV4-3 TGCGCCAGCAGCCAAGAGGCGGGGGGCTGGGAGACCCAGTACTTC CASSQEAGGWETQYF
TRBJ2-3 NA NA TRBV11-2 TGTGCCAGCAGCTTAGATGGAGCAGATACGCAGTATTTT CASSLDGADTQYF
TRBJ2-3 NA NA TRBV14 TGTGCCAGCAGCCATGAGTTAGACGAAACAGATACGCAGTATTTT CASSHELDETDTQYF
TRBJ1-1 NA TRBD1 TRBV29-1 TGCAGCGTTGAAGCCCCCGGACAGGGGGTCTTTCTTGAAGCTTTCTTT CSVEAPGQGVFLEAFF